The rows below give T cell receptor beta chains drawn from one sample of a study of PD-1 blockade in mismatch repair-deficient tumors. Libraries were prepared by immunoSEQ multiplex PCR; TCRdb keeps only in-frame clonotypes and omits some of them. The sample includes about 120,000 clones, 88% of them seen just once. The material was peripheral blood, obtained 70 to 72 weeks after starting pembrolizumab. These receptors were taken from an adult with mismatch repair-deficient cancer. CDR3s include the opening cysteine and the closing phenylalanine or tryptophan. D genes are given only for firm matches. The listing skips clone size in some rows; elsewhere it reads once, few, many or a size class.

J: TRBJ2-1
V: TRBV9
D: .
size: .
DNA: TGTGCCAGCAGCGTAGGGGACGTCTATGAGCAGTTCTTC
CDR3: CASSVGDVYEQFF

J: TRBJ2-7
V: TRBV6-1
D: TRBD1
size: .
DNA: TGTGCCAGCAGGGGGACAGGACTCTACGAGCAGTACTTC
CDR3: CASRGTGLYEQYF

J: TRBJ2-7
V: TRBV7-9
D: .
size: .
DNA: TGTGCCAGCAGCTTAGCGCCGAACTACGAGCAGTACTTC
CDR3: CASSLAPNYEQYF

J: TRBJ2-1
V: TRBV27
D: .
size: .
DNA: TGTGCCAGCAGTTTATGGCAGGGCTCCTACAATGAGCAGTTCTTC
CDR3: CASSLWQGSYNEQFF

J: TRBJ1-2
V: TRBV4-1
D: .
size: .
DNA: TGCGCCAGCGCCCATGGTCGGGAATATGGCTACACCTTC
CDR3: CASAHGREYGYTF

J: TRBJ2-1
V: TRBV7-9
D: .
size: .
DNA: TGTGCCAGCAGCTTCCCCTACAATGAGCAGTTCTTC
CDR3: CASSFPYNEQFF

J: TRBJ2-7
V: TRBV4-1
D: TRBD2
size: .
DNA: TGCGCCAGCAGCCAAGTGAGTAGCGGGAGGGCCGAGCAGTACTTC
CDR3: CASSQVSSGRAEQYF

J: TRBJ2-3
V: TRBV30
D: .
size: .
DNA: TGTGCCTGGAGCCCCGGGGTTAGGGTGACAGATACGCAGTATTTT
CDR3: CAWSPGVRVTDTQYF

J: TRBJ2-3
V: TRBV27
D: .
size: .
DNA: TGTGCCAGCAGTCTTTGGGGGACAGATACGCAGTATTTT
CDR3: CASSLWGTDTQYF

J: TRBJ2-7
V: TRBV19
D: .
size: .
DNA: TGTGCCAGTAGTTGGGGGGACTCCTACGAGCAGTACTTC
CDR3: CASSWGDSYEQYF

J: TRBJ2-1
V: TRBV6-5
D: TRBD2
size: .
DNA: TGTGCCAGCAGTTACTCGAATAGCGGGCGAAATGAGCAGTTCTTC
CDR3: CASSYSNSGRNEQFF

J: TRBJ2-7
V: TRBV6-5
D: TRBD2
size: .
DNA: TGTGCCAGCAGTCCACTCGGGGGGAATTACGAGCAGTACTTC
CDR3: CASSPLGGNYEQYF

J: TRBJ2-1
V: TRBV5-1
D: TRBD2
size: .
DNA: TGCGCCAGCAGCGCCGGGACTAGCGGGAGCAATGAGCAGTTCTTC
CDR3: CASSAGTSGSNEQFF

J: TRBJ2-3
V: TRBV7-9
D: .
size: .
DNA: TGTGCCAGCAGCTTAAGACGGGGATCCACAGATACGCAGTATTTT
CDR3: CASSLRRGSTDTQYF

J: TRBJ2-3
V: TRBV19
D: .
size: few
DNA: TGTGCCAGTAGTGATGCCCCGGAGGAGTCAGATACGCAGTATTTT
CDR3: CASSDAPEESDTQYF

J: TRBJ1-2
V: TRBV29-1
D: .
size: .
DNA: TGCAGCGTGCTTAGGACCTGGGATGGCTACACCTTC
CDR3: CSVLRTWDGYTF

J: TRBJ1-2
V: TRBV7-9
D: .
size: .
DNA: TGTGCCAGCAGCTTAGACAGGACACTCGTCTATGGCTACACCTTC
CDR3: CASSLDRTLVYGYTF

J: TRBJ2-5
V: TRBV5-1
D: .
size: .
DNA: TGCGCCAGCAGCTTGGCCTGGGGGTCGGAGACCCAGTACTTC
CDR3: CASSLAWGSETQYF

J: TRBJ1-3
V: TRBV30
D: .
size: few
DNA: TGTGCCTGGGGACACCGCGGCACCATATATTTT
CDR3: CAWGHRGTIYF

J: TRBJ1-1
V: TRBV5-1
D: .
size: .
DNA: TGCGCCAGCAGGCCGGGAAGACACGGGAAACAAAACACTGAAGCTTTCTTT
CDR3: CASRPGRHGKQNTEAFF

J: TRBJ1-2
V: TRBV10-1
D: .
size: .
DNA: TGCGCCAGCAGTGACAGCGGGCAGGGAATTAACTATGGCTACACCTTC
CDR3: CASSDSGQGINYGYTF

J: TRBJ2-3
V: TRBV7-2
D: TRBD2
size: .
DNA: TGTGCCAGCAGCCCCAAAGGCCTAGCGGGAGGAGGGACAGATACGCAGTATTTT
CDR3: CASSPKGLAGGGTDTQYF

J: TRBJ2-7
V: TRBV23-1
D: .
size: .
DNA: TGCGCCAGCAGTCAATCGGGGCTGTACGAGCAGTACTTC
CDR3: CASSQSGLYEQYF

J: TRBJ2-7
V: TRBV19
D: .
size: .
DNA: TGTGCCAGTAGTCCGCCAACTTCCTACGAGCAGTACTTC
CDR3: CASSPPTSYEQYF

J: TRBJ2-3
V: TRBV6-6
D: .
size: once
DNA: TGTGCCAGCAGTTACTTAGTCTCGGATACGCAGTATTTT
CDR3: CASSYLVSDTQYF

J: TRBJ1-2
V: TRBV4-1
D: TRBD1
size: .
DNA: TGCGCCAGCAGCCAAGTGACAGGGGCGTTTGGCTACACCTTC
CDR3: CASSQVTGAFGYTF

J: TRBJ2-1
V: TRBV23-1
D: .
size: .
DNA: TGCGCCAGCAGCAACGACAGGCTCCAGTACAATGAGCAGTTCTTC
CDR3: CASSNDRLQYNEQFF

J: TRBJ1-5
V: TRBV4-1
D: .
size: .
DNA: TGCGCCAGCAGCCAAGAAGCAGACTATAGCAATCAGCCCCAGCATTTT
CDR3: CASSQEADYSNQPQHF

J: TRBJ2-5
V: TRBV7-9
D: TRBD1
size: .
DNA: TGTGCCAGCAGCCTCAGGGGGCGCGGTCAAGAGACCCAGTACTTC
CDR3: CASSLRGRGQETQYF

J: TRBJ2-1
V: TRBV5-4
D: .
size: .
DNA: TGTGCCAGCAGCCTCGAGGGACCCGCCTTAGATGAGCAGTTCTTC
CDR3: CASSLEGPALDEQFF

J: TRBJ2-1
V: TRBV6-4
D: .
size: .
DNA: TGTGCCAGCAGTGAATTTCCGAAACTAGGCTCCTACAATGAGCAGTTCTTC
CDR3: CASSEFPKLGSYNEQFF

J: TRBJ1-1
V: TRBV28
D: TRBD1
size: .
DNA: TGTGCCAGCAGTTTATCTCTCGGACAGGGCGGAATGAACACTGAAGCTTTCTTT
CDR3: CASSLSLGQGGMNTEAFF

J: TRBJ2-3
V: TRBV13
D: TRBD1
size: once
DNA: TGTGCCAGCAGCTTAGGAGGGGGCAGAGGCCCAGATACGCAGTATTTT
CDR3: CASSLGGGRGPDTQYF

J: TRBJ2-7
V: TRBV27
D: .
size: once
DNA: TGTGCCAGCTCTACCCTGCGCACCCCCTCCTACGAGCAGTACTTC
CDR3: CASSTLRTPSYEQYF